A single sample is the source of the 14 T cell receptor beta chains below, sequenced in a study of blood T cell repertoires in COVID-19. Sequencing used immunoSEQ multiplex PCR; TCRdb keeps in-frame clones, though not all of them. The sample lists about 140,000 clones, 80% to 85% seen once, with 4.5% to 5.5% in the top ten. The specimen sequenced was PBMCs or T cells enriched from blood (not recorded which). The receptors stem from a man aged 35-49 years with acute COVID-19.

The table lists this clone with a few counts. The J gene is TRBJ2-5, the V gene TRBV30, with a weak D call TRBD2 (7 bases). This CDR3 contains 14 residues. Looked up from germline, CDR1 is GTSNPN and CDR2 is SVGIG (reference sequence). V was clipped by 3 bases and J by 2 bases, with 13 bases between them. The CDR3 DNA reads TGTGCCTGGAGACTAGGGAGGGGGCAAGAGACCCAGTACTTC. Amino acid sequence: CAWRLGRGQETQYF. The full variable domain, in which reference TRBV30 and TRBJ2-5 provide the parts outside the CDR3, is SQTIHQWPATLVQPVGSPLSLECTVEGTSNPNLYWYRQAAGRGLQLLFYSVGIGQISSEVPQNLSASRPQDRQFILSSKKLLLSDSGFYLCAWRLGRGQETQYFGPGTRLLVL.

This chain links TRBV6-6 with TRBJ2-3; 8 bases fit TRBD2. Germline V CDR1 and CDR2: MNHNY, SVGAGI (reference sequence). Trimming removed 7 bases from V and 9 bases from J; junction bases left unmatched: 6. This CDR3 is 12 amino acids long. The CDR3 DNA reads as TGTGCCAGCACCCCCGGCGGGGGGACGCAGTATTTT. Its protein is CASTPGGGTQYF.

V usage is TRBV12-5 and J usage is TRBJ2-2; D gene ambiguous. This CDR3 spans 14 amino acids. V lost 3 bases, J lost 6 bases, and 11 bases lay in between. The germline V gene has CDR1 LGHNT and CDR2 FRNRAP. The CDR3 protein is CASGFGVGAGELFF. For the CDR3, the DNA is TGTGCTAGTGGTTTCGGTGTGGGCGCCGGGGAGCTGTTTTTT.

The rearrangement uses TRBV28 and TRBJ2-1, with TRBD1 matching 9 bases. V was pared by 1 base and J by 2 bases, with 12 bases of the junction left unmatched. The CDR3 is made up of 19 amino acids. CDR1 is MDHEN and CDR2 is SYDVKM in the germline V gene. DNA of the CDR3: TGTGCCAGCAGTTTATTACCCGGCTCCGGGACAGGGACCTACAATGAGCAGTTCTTC. It encodes CASSLLPGSGTGTYNEQFF.

This CDR3 is CAISESTGLGANEQFF. The CDR3 DNA reads TGTGCCATCAGTGAGTCTACGGGACTAGGGGCTAATGAGCAGTTCTTC. The V gene is TRBV10-3, the J gene TRBJ2-1, with 8 nucleotides matching TRBD2. The CDR3 sequence is 16 residues long. Unmatched junction bases numbered 8, after V lost 0 bases and J lost 7 bases. The germline V gene has CDR1 ENHRY and CDR2 SYGVKD.

The sample holds a few counts of this clone. J is TRBJ2-1 and V is TRBV5-1; 7 nucleotides align to TRBD1. Germline assignment: CDR1 SGHRS and CDR2 YFSETQ. V dropped 4 bases and J dropped 5; count of bases not matched to a gene: 9. CDR3 size: 15 residues. The CDR3 DNA reads as TGCGCCAGCAGCCCCCGGATCACAGGGGACAATGAGCAGTTCTTC. Its translation is CASSPRITGDNEQFF.

The rearrangement joins TRBV30 to TRBJ1-6, with no clear D. CDR3 length equals 15 residues. The germline V gene encodes CDR1 GTSNPN and CDR2 SVGIG (reference sequence). The V end was cut by 2 bases, the J end by 1 base, with 9 bases between. The CDR3 is CAWSTRGSYNSPLHF. The CDR3 DNA is TGTGCCTGGAGTACTCGGGGTTCCTATAATTCACCCCTCCACTTT.

The rearrangement joins TRBV7-6 to TRBJ2-1, with 7 bases fitting TRBD2. This CDR3 is 18 amino acids long. Germline V gene data show CDR1 as SGHVS and CDR2 as FNYEAQ. The junction had 19 bases not matched to a gene; V was cut back by 5 bases and J by 6 bases. The CDR3 DNA is TGTGCCAGCAGCCAATTGTCGGGGAGGGCGCTACCAAGCAATGAGCAGTTCTTC. Its protein is CASSQLSGRALPSNEQFF. Using reference TRBV7-6 and TRBJ2-1 for the parts outside the CDR3, the full variable domain is GAGVSQSPRYKVTKRGQDVALRCDPISGHVSLYWYRQALGQGPEFLTYFNYEAQQDKSGLPNDRFSAERPEGSISTLTIQRTEQRDSAMYRCASSQLSGRALPSNEQFFGPGTRLTVL.

The chain couples TRBV4-1 to TRBJ2-2; 11 bases are shared with TRBD1. Looked up from germline, CDR1 is MGHRA and CDR2 is YSYEKL. The CDR3 runs 16 residues. V was clipped by 0 bases and J by 9 bases; unmatched bases: 6. The CDR3 DNA reads as TGCGCCAGCAGCCAAGAATGGACAGGGGGCGTCCGGGAGCTGTTTTTT. This encodes CASSQEWTGGVRELFF.

J is TRBJ2-6 and V is TRBV5-1; a possible D gene is TRBD1 (5 bases). V was pared by 0 bases and J by 0 bases, with 10 bases between. Per the germline V gene, CDR1 is SGHRS and CDR2 is YFSETQ. The CDR3 covers 17 residues. The CDR3 is CASSLEQGGSGANVLTF. Here the CDR3 DNA reads TGCGCCAGCAGCTTGGAGCAGGGTGGCTCTGGGGCCAACGTCCTGACTTTC.

The V gene is TRBV20-1, the J gene TRBJ2-2; 10 positions match TRBD1. Germline assignment: CDR1 DFQATT and CDR2 SNEGSKA (reference sequence). CDR3 length: 16 residues. Trimming cost V 3 bases and J 2 bases; bases outside gene matches: 6. The CDR3 protein is CSASRGDRGNTGELFF. In nucleotides, the CDR3 is TGCAGTGCTAGTAGGGGGGACAGGGGAAACACCGGGGAGCTGTTTTTT.

The genes are TRBV19 and TRBJ1-1; 8 bases map to TRBD1. Germline V gene lookup returns CDR1 LNHDA and CDR2 SQIVND (reference sequence). This CDR3 is built from 13 residues. The J segment lost 6 bases and the V segment lost 10 bases, leaving 10 bases of the junction unmatched. The CDR3 region is CATLRTGYSEAFF. CDR3 coding DNA: TGTGCCACCCTTCGGACAGGGTATTCTGAAGCTTTCTTT.

The V call is TRBV28, the J call TRBJ1-1, with D perhaps matching TRBD1 (5 bases). CDR1 is MDHEN, CDR2 SYDVKM, per germline. The ends were cut back, 2 bases at V and 5 bases at J, with 9 bases in the middle. The CDR3 is 13 amino acids. The CDR3 nucleotides are TGTGCCAGCAGTTTAAGGGGAAGGACTGAAGCTTTCTTT. The encoded protein is CASSLRGRTEAFF.

This chain connects TRBV7-9 to TRBJ1-2; possibly TRBD1 for D (5 bases). The CDR3 has 15 amino acids. The germline V and J ends were trimmed by 1 base and 7 bases, with 16 bases remaining between them. The germline gives CDR1 SEHNR, CDR2 FQNEAQ (reference sequence). The CDR3 DNA sequence: TGTGCCAGCAGCTTAGATGGGGGGACCCAGGGTGGCTACACCTTC. It codes for CASSLDGGTQGGYTF.